Shown below are 20 T cell receptor beta chains from a single sample sequenced in a study of blood T cell repertoires in COVID-19. The repertoire was sequenced with immunoSEQ multiplex PCR; TCRdb's copy has only in-frame clones and lacks some. The sample consists of some 57,000 clones, almost 90% of them appearing once. The sequenced material came from peripheral blood. These receptors were obtained from a man in his sixties with active COVID-19.

This clone was observed a few times. The CDR3 sequence is CATSDPERFGPDTQYF. In nucleotides, the CDR3 is TGTGCCACCAGTGATCCAGAGCGTTTCGGCCCAGATACGCAGTATTTT. The gene calls are TRBV24-1 and TRBJ2-3; D ambiguous. The CDR3 runs 16 residues. The germline V and J ends were trimmed by 3 bases and 4 bases, with 16 bases remaining between them. Germline-derived CDR1 and CDR2 are KGHDR and SFDVKD.

The gene calls are TRBV4-3 and TRBJ2-1; TRBD2 might be the D (6 bases). In germline, CDR1 is LGHNA, CDR2 YSLEER. V dropped 0 bases and J dropped 4 bases, with 16 bases sitting between them. There are 17 residues in the CDR3. The CDR3 reads CASSQDHLATFYNEQFF. The CDR3 region has the DNA TGCGCCAGCAGCCAAGATCACCTAGCGACCTTTTACAATGAGCAGTTCTTC.

The chain employs TRBV11-2 and TRBJ1-6, with TRBD1 matching over 7 bases. The CDR3 length is 15 residues. J gave up 10 bases and V 5 bases, and 11 bases lay outside the gene matches. From germline, CDR1 is SGHAT and CDR2 FQNNGV. CDR3 sequence (DNA): TGTGCCAGCAGCATAAACCAACAGGGGTCATCACCCCTCCACTTT. Protein: CASSINQQGSSPLHF.

The chain is built from TRBV18 and TRBJ2-3, with D perhaps TRBD1 (6 bases). This CDR3 has 14 amino acids. Germline CDR1 and CDR2: KGHSH and LQKENI. V lost 3 bases and J 1 base, leaving 8 bases between the germline ends. DNA for the CDR3: TGTGCCAGCTCACCGACAGGTCGCACAGATACGCAGTATTTT. As protein: CASSPTGRTDTQYF. Full variable domain (rest looked up from reference TRBV18 and TRBJ2-3): NAGVMQNPRHLVRRRGQEARLRCSPMKGHSHVYWYRQLPEEGLKFMVYLQKENIIDESGMPKERFSAEFPKEGPSILRIQQVVRGDSAAYFCASSPTGRTDTQYFGPGTRLTVL.

The DNA for the CDR3 is TGTGCCAGCAGCCGGGGGGACCCTGGAGTAGCTTTCTTT. This sequence encodes CASSRGDPGVAFF. J is TRBJ1-1 and V is TRBV28; a weak D match, TRBD1 (5 bases). The CDR3 has 13 residues. The germline V gene has CDR1 MDHEN and CDR2 SYDVKM. The V end was cut by 6 bases, the J end by 10 bases, with 18 bases between.

This chain uses TRBV20-1 with TRBJ2-7, with 7 bases lining up with TRBD1. The germline V gene encodes CDR1 DFQATT and CDR2 SNEGSKA (reference sequence). There are 15 residues in the CDR3. V shed 3 bases and J 4 bases; nucleotides not matched to a gene: 12. CDR3 sequence (DNA): TGCAGTGCTAGTAATCTTGGACAGGTCCTGTACGAGCAGTACTTC. This gives the protein CSASNLGQVLYEQYF.

In its sample, this clone was seen a few times. CDR3: CASSPWGVPDEKLFF. The CDR3 DNA follows: TGCGCCAGCAGCCCGTGGGGGGTCCCCGATGAAAAACTGTTTTTT. The V gene is TRBV4-1, the J gene TRBJ1-4, with D possibly TRBD1 on 5 matching bases. Germline V gene data show CDR1 as MGHRA and CDR2 as YSYEKL. V was clipped by 4 bases and J by 6 bases, with 15 bases between them. The length of the CDR3 is 15 residues.

V gene TRBV14 combines with J gene TRBJ1-1; possible D gene TRBD1, 6 bases. The germline V gene encodes CDR1 SGHDN and CDR2 FVKESK. The CDR3 totals 17 residues. The ends were cut back, 0 bases at V and 5 bases at J, with 19 bases in the middle. The CDR3 region has the DNA TGTGCCAGCAGCCAAGAGGGGGATTTGCAGGGGAAAACTGAAGCTTTCTTT. Its translation: CASSQEGDLQGKTEAFF.

This rearrangement joins TRBV11-2 to TRBJ2-5, with 12 bases aligning to TRBD2. Germline trimming cut 5 bases from V and 1 base from J; bases unmatched to any gene: 5. The germline V gene encodes CDR1 SGHAT and CDR2 FQNNGV. The CDR3 is 16 residues long. The CDR3 loop is CASSQLAGGPQETQYF. The CDR3 DNA is TGTGCCAGCAGCCAACTAGCGGGGGGACCCCAAGAGACCCAGTACTTC.

The V and J genes are TRBV6-2 or TRBV6-3 and TRBJ1-1; D not resolved. Germline CDR1 is MNHEY and CDR2 is SVGEGT. The CDR3 is made up of 16 amino acids. Trimming took off 5 bases at V and 4 bases at J, with 20 bases between the two ends. The CDR3 is CASSPFFSVGSTEAFF. DNA of the CDR3: TGTGCCAGCAGTCCGTTCTTTTCTGTCGGGAGCACTGAAGCTTTCTTT.

J is TRBJ1-5 and V is TRBV2, with D maybe TRBD1 (5 bases). The germline V and J ends were trimmed by 3 bases and 6 bases, with 15 bases remaining between them. The CDR3 spans 15 residues. Per germline, CDR1 SNHLY and CDR2 FYNNEI. DNA of the CDR3: TGTGCCAGCAGTGAGAGGTCAGGGTCTACTCAGCCCCAGCATTTT. Protein: CASSERSGSTQPQHF.

The chain combines TRBV6-6 with TRBJ1-2, with TRBD1 as a possible D gene (5 bases). CDR3 length: 14 amino acids. V lost 6 bases to trimming and J lost 2 bases, with 13 bases between them. Looked up from germline, CDR1 is MNHNY and CDR2 is SVGAGI (reference sequence). In DNA form, the CDR3 reads TGTGCCAGCAGGCACACGACAGACAACTATGGCTACACCTTC. It codes for CASRHTTDNYGYTF.

The rearrangement uses TRBV24-1 and TRBJ2-7; 7 positions agree with TRBD1. The CDR3 is made up of 15 amino acids. Per the germline V gene, CDR1 is KGHDR and CDR2 is SFDVKD. With V trimmed by 3 bases and J by 2 bases, 6 bases remained unmatched. The CDR3, as DNA: TGTGCCACCAGTGATCCGGGACAGTCCGCCTACGAGCAGTACTTC. This sequence encodes CATSDPGQSAYEQYF.

V usage is TRBV6-2 or TRBV6-3 and J usage is TRBJ2-1; possible D gene TRBD2, 5 bases. The V gene's germline CDR1 is MNHEY and CDR2 SVGEGT. The CDR3 runs to 13 residues. V lost 5 bases and J 10 bases, leaving 15 bases between the germline ends. CDR3 in amino acids: CASSPSGEPEQFF. CDR3 sequence (DNA): TGTGCCAGCAGTCCCTCCGGGGAGCCCGAGCAGTTCTTC.

CDR3 amino acids: CSANLGTGVHEELFF. CDR3 coding DNA: TGCAGCGCCAACCTCGGGACAGGGGTACACGAAGAACTGTTTTTT. The rearrangement links TRBV29-1 to TRBJ1-4, with TRBD1 identical over 10 bases. V dropped 7 bases and J dropped 12; count of bases not matched to a gene: 17. Germline V gene sequence: CDR1 SQVTM, CDR2 ANQGSEA. This CDR3 region has 15 residues.

This chain connects TRBV9 to TRBJ1-2; TRBD1 matches at 9 bases. The J segment lost 4 bases and the V segment lost 3 bases, leaving 4 bases of the junction unmatched. Per germline, CDR1 SGDLS and CDR2 YYNGEE. CDR3 size: 14 residues. CDR3: CASSGTGAGYGYTF. The DNA of the CDR3 is TGTGCCAGCAGCGGGACAGGGGCCGGCTATGGCTACACCTTC. The full variable domain, in which reference TRBV9 and TRBJ1-2 provide the parts outside the CDR3, is DSGVTQTPKHLITATGQRVTLRCSPRSGDLSVYWYQQSLDQGLQFLIQYYNGEERAKGNILERFSAQQFPDLHSELNLSSLELGDSALYFCASSGTGAGYGYTFGSGTRLTVV.

The chain links TRBV7-2 to TRBJ1-6; D possibly corresponds to TRBD1 (6 bases). This CDR3 contains 15 residues. Trimming shortened V by 5 bases and J by 5 bases, and 13 bases separated the two germline ends. CDR1 and CDR2 from the germline V gene are SGHTA and FQGNSA. The CDR3 loop is CASSLHQGNNSPLHF. DNA of the CDR3: TGTGCCAGCAGCCTTCACCAGGGGAATAATTCACCCCTCCACTTT.

This sequence joins TRBV5-1 and TRBJ2-2; TRBD2 matches at 12 bases. The trim removed 4 bases at V and 5 bases at J, leaving 6 bases unmatched. Germline V gene data show CDR1 as SGHRS and CDR2 as YFSETQ. The CDR3 spans 16 residues. CDR3 bases: TGCGCCAGCAGCCTGCTAGCGGGAGGGAGGACCGGGGAGCTGTTTTTT. It codes for CASSLLAGGRTGELFF. The full variable domain, its missing parts supplied by reference TRBV5-1 and TRBJ2-2, is KAGVTQTPRYLIKTRGQQVTLSCSPISGHRSVSWYQQTPGQGLQFLFEYFSETQRNKGNFPGRFSGRQFSNSRSEMNVSTLELGDSALYLCASSLLAGGRTGELFFGEGSRLTVL.

The chain uses TRBV3-1 (or the pseudogene TRBV3-2) and TRBJ2-7; weak D call: TRBD2 (5 bases). CDR1 and CDR2 (germline): LGHDT, YNNKEL (reference sequence). This CDR3 has 13 amino acids. Trimming cost V 4 bases and J 8 bases, with 15 bases left between them. The CDR3 DNA sequence: TGTGCCAGCAGCCTCGGAGGCTACGAGCAGCAGTACTTC. It is translated as CASSLGGYEQQYF.

This chain joins TRBV30 and TRBJ2-1; 8 bases match TRBD1. CDR1 GTSNPN and CDR2 SVGIG come from the germline V gene (reference sequence). The CDR3 has 14 amino acids. Trimming removed 7 bases from V and 7 bases from J; junction bases left unmatched: 12. CDR3 region: CAFQSAGGKNEQFF. In nucleotides, the CDR3 is TGTGCCTTCCAATCGGCAGGGGGCAAGAATGAGCAGTTCTTC. The complete variable domain, with remaining parts taken from reference TRBV30 and TRBJ2-1, reads SQTIHQWPATLVQPVGSPLSLECTVEGTSNPNLYWYRQAAGRGLQLLFYSVGIGQISSEVPQNLSASRPQDRQFILSSKKLLLSDSGFYLCAFQSAGGKNEQFFGPGTRLTVL.